The 14 T cell receptor beta chains below come from one sample, sequenced in a study of early T cells in non-severe SARS-CoV-2 infection. TCRdb called the 5' RACE reads again in MiXCR, with one record for every CDR3 protein. The table has 68,000 or so distinct CDR3 sequences, over 10% seen once. The sequencing sample was made of whole blood. These receptors were taken from an adult who was a healthcare worker with PCR-confirmed SARS-CoV-2 infection or an uninfected control (not recorded which).

This clonotype was picked up a small number of times. CDR3 sequence reads: CASSLARGQGNTEAFF. CDR3 DNA sequence: TGTGCCAGCAGCTTGGCCAGGGGACAGGGGAACACTGAAGCTTTCTTT. V usage is TRBV5-4 and J usage is TRBJ1-1; 9 bases are shared with TRBD1. The CDR3 has 16 residues. CDR1 and CDR2 (germline): SGHNT, YYREEE (reference sequence). V shed 0 bases, J shed 1 base, and the junction held 4 bases outside the gene matches.

This rearrangement joins TRBV27 to TRBJ2-2, with TRBD2 matching 7 bases. The CDR3 has 16 amino acids. Looked up from germline, CDR1 is MNHEY and CDR2 is SMNVEV (reference sequence). The ends lost 4 bases at V and 3 bases at J; junction bases unmatched: 8. As DNA, the CDR3 is TGTGCCAGCAGTTCGGGACTATCCTCGCACACCGGGGAGCTGTTTTTT. It specifies CASSSGLSSHTGELFF.

Ten or more counts support this clonotype. The gene calls are TRBV5-4 and TRBJ2-7, with TRBD1 identical over 12 bases. The germline V gene has CDR1 SGHNT and CDR2 YYREEE (reference sequence). The length of the CDR3 is 17 residues. With 1 base clipped from V and 4 bases from J, the junction kept 9 bases outside the gene matches. CDR3 in amino acids: CASSLNPVGQGAYEQYF. CDR3 coding DNA: TGTGCCAGCAGCTTGAACCCGGTGGGACAGGGGGCTTACGAGCAGTACTTC.

The chain links TRBV6-2 or TRBV6-3 to TRBJ1-1, with D perhaps TRBD1 (6 bases). There are 16 residues in the CDR3. CDR1 and CDR2 from the germline V gene are MNHEY and SVGEGT. The V end lost 2 bases, the J end lost 6 bases, and 19 bases lay between the germline ends. Here the CDR3 DNA reads TGTGCCAGCAGTTACCCAGTACAGGGATATGTCCCTGAAGCTTTCTTT. It yields the protein CASSYPVQGYVPEAFF.

This clonotype was recorded at least ten times. This chain uses TRBV5-1 with TRBJ2-7; 11 bases are a match to TRBD1. The V gene's germline CDR1 is SGHRS and CDR2 YFSETQ. After removal of 8 bases from V and 3 bases from J, the junction contained 4 bases not matched to a gene. The CDR3 totals 13 residues. The CDR3 protein is CASRTGGGYEQYF. The CDR3 region has the DNA TGCGCCAGTAGGACAGGGGGCGGCTACGAGCAGTACTTC.

This clonotype was seen repeatedly, ten times or more. V and J are TRBV7-2 and TRBJ1-1; tentatively, D is TRBD1 (6 bases). The V end was cut by 3 bases, the J end by 5 bases, with 16 bases between. This CDR3 is 15 amino acids long. Germline V lookup: CDR1 SGHTA, CDR2 FQGNSA. The CDR3 is CASSLTGPLGTEAFF. For the CDR3, the DNA is TGTGCCAGCAGCTTGACAGGTCCTCTGGGGACTGAAGCTTTCTTT.

The V gene is TRBV28, the J gene TRBJ1-2, with D maybe TRBD1 (6 bases). Germline loops: CDR1 MDHEN, CDR2 SYDVKM. Trimming pared 8 bases from V and 4 bases from J, leaving 11 bases between. CDR3 length equals 12 residues. The CDR3 DNA is TGTGCCAGCTGGGACACCCTCTATGGCTACACCTTC. Protein: CASWDTLYGYTF.

This clonotype was seen at least ten times. The chain joins TRBV20-1 to TRBJ1-1; 8 bases agree with TRBD1. CDR3 size: 13 residues. Germline V gives CDR1 DFQATT, CDR2 SNEGSKA (reference sequence). The V gene end was trimmed by 5 bases and the J gene end by 1 base; junction bases not matched to a gene: 3. CDR3 region: CSASGTGNTEAFF. In DNA, the CDR3 is TGCAGTGCTTCCGGGACAGGGAACACTGAAGCTTTCTTT.

This clonotype was detected ten times or more. The J gene is TRBJ2-3, the V gene TRBV12-3 or TRBV12-4; 7 bases are shared with TRBD1. Germline trimming cut 5 bases from V and 0 bases from J; bases unmatched to any gene: 5. CDR3 length: 15 residues. The CDR3 DNA reads TGTGCCAGCAGTGGGGACAGCCCAAGCACAGATACGCAGTATTTT. Amino acid sequence: CASSGDSPSTDTQYF.

This clonotype was detected many times. The chain uses TRBV11-2 and TRBJ1-1, with no clear D. The V end was cut by 5 bases, the J end by 1 base, with 8 bases between. Germline V gives CDR1 SGHAT, CDR2 FQNNGV. This CDR3 has 13 amino acids. CDR3 protein: CASSRDGNTEAFF. The DNA of the CDR3 is TGTGCCAGCAGCCGAGACGGGAACACTGAAGCTTTCTTT.

The chain carries TRBV10-3 and TRBJ1-2; the match to TRBD1 covers 7 bases. Germline V CDR1 and CDR2: ENHRY, SYGVKD. The CDR3 is 14 amino acids. The trim removed 4 bases at V and 3 bases at J, leaving 5 bases unmatched. The CDR3 region is CAISVFTGDYGYTF. As DNA, the CDR3 is TGTGCCATCAGTGTATTCACAGGGGACTATGGCTACACCTTC.

This clonotype was observed at least ten times. The V call is TRBV4-1, the J call TRBJ2-2; 7 bases align to TRBD2. Germline CDR1 and CDR2: MGHRA and YSYEKL. J lost 5 bases, V lost 0 bases, and 12 bases had no gene match. The length of the CDR3 is 18 residues. This CDR3 is CASSQDPSSVGGTGELFF. DNA of the CDR3: TGCGCCAGCAGCCAAGATCCTTCGTCCGTGGGGGGGACCGGGGAGCTGTTTTTT.

This clonotype was counted ten times or more. The chain employs TRBV20-1 and TRBJ2-2, with 7 nucleotides matching TRBD2. CDR1 DFQATT and CDR2 SNEGSKA come from the germline V gene (reference sequence). V gave up 6 bases and J gave up 2 bases; unmatched junction bases: 3. The CDR3 loop spans 13 amino acids. The CDR3 reads CSARGENTGELFF. DNA of the CDR3: TGCAGTGCCCGGGGGGAAAACACCGGGGAGCTGTTTTTT.

This clonotype was observed a few times. J is TRBJ2-2 and V is TRBV6-6; D unclear. Germline loops: CDR1 MNHNY, CDR2 SVGAGI (reference sequence). The CDR3 has 16 amino acids. Trimming stripped 2 bases from V and 2 bases from J, with 12 bases between. The DNA for the CDR3 is TGTGCCAGCAGTTACGGAACCCTCCTTAACACCGGGGAGCTGTTTTTT. Translating gives CASSYGTLLNTGELFF.